The 14 T cell receptor beta chains given below trace back to one sample, sequenced in a study of memory CD4+ T cells and cytomegalovirus serostatus. Single viable CD3+CD4+CD8-CD45RO+ cells were sorted as the memory CD4+ T cells. Profiled with immunoSEQ multiplex PCR; TCRdb holds only in-frame clones, not every one. The sample lists approximately 61,000 clones; around three quarters were seen once. Sequenced sample: memory CD4+ T cells from blood. These receptors all come from an adult in good health and CMV-seronegative. Some clones in this sample may be carry-over from other donors' samples.

This clone has just one count. The chain combines TRBV7-8 with TRBJ2-1; TRBD1 aligns across 9 bases. The V segment lost 1 base and the J segment 1 base; nucleotides outside the gene matches: 2. The CDR3 is 16 residues long. Germline V gene sequence: CDR1 SGHVS, CDR2 FQNEAQ. The CDR3 here is CASSLGGQGSYNEQFF. In DNA form, the CDR3 reads TGTGCCAGCAGCTTAGGAGGACAGGGGTCCTACAATGAGCAGTTCTTC.

V is TRBV5-1 and J is TRBJ2-1; D unresolved. The CDR3 sequence is 15 residues long. Trimming took off 0 bases at V and 0 bases at J, with 7 bases between the two ends. CDR1 SGHRS and CDR2 YFSETQ come from the germline V gene. The CDR3 coding sequence is TGCGCCAGCAGCTTGGTTGTCAGCTCCTACAATGAGCAGTTCTTC. Translation gives CASSLVVSSYNEQFF. Combining the CDR3 with reference TRBV5-1 and TRBJ2-1 gives the whole variable domain KAGVTQTPRYLIKTRGQQVTLSCSPISGHRSVSWYQQTPGQGLQFLFEYFSETQRNKGNFPGRFSGRQFSNSRSEMNVSTLELGDSALYLCASSLVVSSYNEQFFGPGTRLTVL.

The J gene is TRBJ2-7, the V gene TRBV6-6, with 9 bases identical to TRBD1. Germline lookup yields CDR1 MNHNY and CDR2 SVGAGI (reference sequence). V dropped 6 bases and J dropped 3; count of bases not matched to a gene: 9. The CDR3 spans 15 residues. CDR3 sequence: CASRPGTGSYYEQYF. The CDR3 DNA reads as TGTGCCAGCAGGCCCGGGACAGGGTCTTACTACGAGCAGTACTTC.

V usage is TRBV28 and J usage is TRBJ1-5, with 7 bases lining up with TRBD1. Germline V gene sequence: CDR1 MDHEN, CDR2 SYDVKM. Trimming at V came to 10 bases and at J to 5 bases, leaving 14 bases not matched to a gene. The CDR3 has 15 residues. CDR3 nucleotides: TGTGCCACCCTTAATACAGGGGCGGGGGATCAGCCCCAGCATTTT. Protein sequence: CATLNTGAGDQPQHF. The variable domain in full, with the rest retrieved from reference TRBV28 and TRBJ1-5, is DVKVTQSSRYLVKRTGEKVFLECVQDMDHENMFWYRQDPGLGLRLIYFSYDVKMKEKGDIPEGYSVSREKKERFSLILESASTNQTSMYLCATLNTGAGDQPQHFGDGTRLSIL.

This rearrangement joins TRBV2 to TRBJ2-7; unclear D gene. With 1 base removed from V and 8 bases from J, the gap between germline ends came to 15 bases. Germline-derived CDR1 and CDR2 are SNHLY and FYNNEI. The CDR3 covers 14 residues. The CDR3 is CASSEGPSSSKQYF. The CDR3, as DNA: TGTGCCAGCAGTGAAGGTCCGAGTAGTAGTAAGCAGTACTTC.

This clone came up once. V is TRBV5-1 and J is TRBJ2-2; maybe TRBD2 (5 bases). Trimming removed 1 base from V and 5 bases from J, with 9 bases in between. Germline V gene data show CDR1 as SGHRS and CDR2 as YFSETQ. There are 14 residues in the CDR3. The DNA for the CDR3 is TGCGCCAGCAGCTTGTTCGGGGAGACCGGGGAGCTGTTTTTT. Amino acid sequence: CASSLFGETGELFF. Drawing the rest from reference TRBV5-1 and TRBJ2-2, the complete variable domain is KAGVTQTPRYLIKTRGQQVTLSCSPISGHRSVSWYQQTPGQGLQFLFEYFSETQRNKGNFPGRFSGRQFSNSRSEMNVSTLELGDSALYLCASSLFGETGELFFGEGSRLTVL.

The chain recombines TRBV5-1 with TRBJ1-1; 10 positions agree with TRBD1. With 1 base clipped from V and 4 bases from J, the junction kept 7 bases outside the gene matches. The germline V gene has CDR1 SGHRS and CDR2 YFSETQ. The CDR3 extends over 16 amino acids. CDR3 loop: CASSLRYRDRGTEAFF. CDR3 nucleotide sequence: TGCGCCAGCAGCTTGAGGTACCGGGACAGGGGCACTGAAGCTTTCTTT.

The V and J genes are TRBV30 and TRBJ2-3; 10 nucleotides agree with TRBD2. The CDR3 covers 15 residues. J gave up 2 bases and V 2 bases, and 4 bases lay outside the gene matches. Germline loops: CDR1 GTSNPN, CDR2 SVGIG (reference sequence). CDR3 protein: CAWSLAGGYTDTQYF. CDR3 coding DNA: TGTGCCTGGAGTTTAGCGGGGGGTTACACAGATACGCAGTATTTT.

This chain joins TRBV7-2 and TRBJ2-4; 7 nucleotides align to TRBD1. This CDR3 region has 14 residues. V was clipped by 6 bases and J by 4 bases; unmatched bases: 6. Germline loops: CDR1 SGHTA, CDR2 FQGNSA. Here the CDR3 reads CASSQDRNKNIQYF. As DNA, the CDR3 is TGTGCCAGCAGTCAGGACAGGAATAAAAACATTCAGTACTTC.

The chain combines TRBV5-6 with TRBJ1-2; D call uncertain. CDR3 length: 16 amino acids. The ends were cut back, 2 bases at V and 6 bases at J, with 20 bases in the middle. Germline CDR1 SGHDT, CDR2 YYEEEE. DNA for the CDR3: TGTGCCAGCAGCTTTATTTCCCCCGCAGCCTTTAATGGCTACACCTTC. It encodes CASSFISPAAFNGYTF.

The V gene is TRBV6-1, the J gene TRBJ2-5; D is undetermined. Germline CDR1 and CDR2: MNHNS and SASEGT. V shed 6 bases and J shed 0 bases, with 2 bases lying between them. CDR3 length equals 11 residues. CDR3 DNA: TGTGCCAGCAGGTACCAAGAGACCCAGTACTTC. Translation: CASRYQETQYF.

This chain links TRBV28 with TRBJ1-5; D perhaps matches TRBD1 (6 bases). The ends were cut back, 5 bases at V and 7 bases at J, with 18 bases in the middle. CDR3 length: 15 amino acids. Germline V CDR1 and CDR2: MDHEN, SYDVKM. CDR3 DNA: TGTGCCAGCAGTCTACCCCGGGGGGCTGGCCAGCCCCAGCATTTT. Amino acid sequence: CASSLPRGAGQPQHF.

The chain joins TRBV7-2 to TRBJ2-7; no clear D. The length of the CDR3 is 13 residues. Trimming stripped 3 bases from V and 4 bases from J, with 10 bases between. Germline-derived CDR1 and CDR2 are SGHTA and FQGNSA. CDR3 nucleotide sequence: TGTGCCAGCAGCTTGGGCCCTTATTACGAGCAGTACTTC. Protein product: CASSLGPYYEQYF.

V and J are TRBV29-1 and TRBJ2-6; no reliable D call. The CDR3 covers 16 residues. Germline CDR1 is SQVTM and CDR2 is ANQGSEA. V was trimmed by 0 bases and J by 0 bases, leaving 9 bases between them. The CDR3 coding sequence is TGCAGCGTTGAAGATCTTAGGCTCTCTGGGGCCAACGTCCTGACTTTC. It is translated as CSVEDLRLSGANVLTF.